These 21 T cell receptor beta chains share one sample of origin, sequenced in a study of blood T cell repertoires in COVID-19. Using immunoSEQ multiplex PCR, the repertoire was profiled, and TCRdb retains in-frame clones only, with some absent. The table lists 35,000 or so clones, 75% to 85% of them singletons. Specimen: peripheral blood. These receptors all come from a woman in her 70s with acute or convalescent COVID-19.

Here the CDR3 reads CASSLSTPRTGSPYGYTF. CDR3 in DNA: TGTGCCAGCAGCTTAAGCACACCCAGGACAGGATCCCCCTATGGCTACACCTTC. This chain uses TRBV11-2 with TRBJ1-2, with 7 bases lining up with TRBD1. This CDR3 has 18 amino acids. Germline CDR1 and CDR2: SGHAT and FQNNGV. With 2 bases clipped from V and 4 bases from J, the junction kept 16 bases outside the gene matches.

The chain carries TRBV5-1 and TRBJ2-1; 7 bases agree with TRBD2. This CDR3 spans 13 amino acids. V lost 7 bases, J lost 4 bases, and 5 bases stayed unmatched. The germline CDR1 and CDR2 sequences are SGHRS and YFSETQ. CDR3 nucleotide sequence: TGCGCCAGCGGCAGCGGGGATTACAATGAGCAGTTCTTC. This codes for CASGSGDYNEQFF.

This clone occurred once. This may arise from a read error, as a much more abundant clone is one base away. The CDR3 DNA reads TGTGCCAGCAGTTACTCGAGGGTGCGCTCCTGGGGTCCTATCACAAATACGCAGTATTTT. This sequence encodes CASSYSRVRSWGPITNTQYF. The chain uses TRBV6-2 or TRBV6-3 and TRBJ2-3; D is possibly TRBD2 (5 bases). This CDR3 spans 20 amino acids. CDR1 and CDR2 from the germline V gene are MNHEY and SVGEGT.

V gene TRBV6-6 combines with J gene TRBJ2-5; perhaps TRBD2 as D (6 bases). The CDR3 loop spans 16 amino acids. V was pared by 8 bases and J by 4 bases, with 23 bases between. From germline, CDR1 is MNHNY and CDR2 SVGAGI (reference sequence). CDR3 amino acids: CASRFGWLGGRETQYF. The CDR3 nucleotides are TGTGCCAGCCGCTTTGGTTGGCTAGGAGGGCGAGAGACCCAGTACTTC.

This clone was seen just once. This chain connects TRBV7-9 to TRBJ1-1, with D tentatively TRBD1 (5 bases). In germline, CDR1 is SEHNR, CDR2 FQNEAQ (reference sequence). This CDR3 contains 14 residues. The V end lost 2 bases, the J end lost 3 bases, and 10 bases lay between the germline ends. Here the CDR3 reads CASSLRSGDTEAFF. CDR3 DNA: TGTGCCAGCAGCTTAAGATCGGGGGACACTGAAGCTTTCTTT.

The chain joins TRBV5-1 to TRBJ2-5; the match to TRBD2 covers 7 bases. Germline-derived CDR1 and CDR2 are SGHRS and YFSETQ. The trim removed 0 bases at V and 5 bases at J, leaving 19 bases unmatched. The length of the CDR3 is 19 residues. The CDR3 spells CASSLASVGEGLRGETQYF. The CDR3 bases are TGCGCCAGCAGCTTGGCCTCAGTGGGGGAGGGCCTCCGAGGGGAGACCCAGTACTTC.

This chain uses TRBV4-1 with TRBJ2-3; 9 bases match TRBD2. The V gene's germline CDR1 is MGHRA and CDR2 YSYEKL. J gave up 5 bases and V 0 bases, and 6 bases lay outside the gene matches. The CDR3 runs 16 residues. Here the CDR3 DNA reads TGCGCCAGCAGCCAAGAAGTAGCGGGGGTATTAGATACGCAGTATTTT. Translation gives CASSQEVAGVLDTQYF.

The gene calls are TRBV3-1 (or the pseudogene TRBV3-2) and TRBJ2-7, with D perhaps TRBD2 (6 bases). V was pared by 2 bases and J by 2 bases, with 10 bases between. Germline V lookup: CDR1 LGHDT, CDR2 YNNKEL (reference sequence). This CDR3 region has 14 residues. CDR3 loop: CASSQLPGAYEQYF. The CDR3 bases are TGTGCCAGCAGCCAACTTCCGGGAGCCTACGAGCAGTACTTC.

This clone came up once. V usage is TRBV11-2 and J usage is TRBJ2-5, with 7 bases fitting TRBD1. The V and J ends lost 3 bases and 3 bases, in that order; junction bases with no gene match: 7. CDR1 and CDR2 from the germline V gene are SGHAT and FQNNGV. This CDR3 region has 15 residues. The CDR3 region has the DNA TGTGCCAGCAGCTTGAATCCTGGGACAGAAGAGACCCAGTACTTC. This sequence encodes CASSLNPGTEETQYF.

The chain combines TRBV3-1 (or the pseudogene TRBV3-2) with TRBJ1-6, with 8 bases lining up with TRBD1. This CDR3 contains 16 residues. Germline loops: CDR1 LGHDT, CDR2 YNNKEL (reference sequence). V was pared by 5 bases and J by 8 bases, with 11 bases of the junction left unmatched. CDR3 DNA: TGTGCCAGCAGCAAAACTGGACAGGGATGGGATTCACCCCTCCACTTT. Its translation is CASSKTGQGWDSPLHF.

The genes are TRBV9 and TRBJ2-7; no clear D gene. V lost 0 bases, J lost 4 bases, and 14 bases lay in between. This CDR3 has 15 amino acids. The germline V gene has CDR1 SGDLS and CDR2 YYNGEE. Here the CDR3 reads CASSVGVEVRYEQYF. CDR3 nucleotide sequence: TGTGCCAGCAGCGTAGGGGTAGAGGTAAGGTACGAGCAGTACTTC.

This clone occurred many times. The chain employs TRBV27 and TRBJ2-7; TRBD1 aligns across 8 bases. The CDR3 length is 17 residues. Germline V gene sequence: CDR1 MNHEY, CDR2 SMNVEV (reference sequence). V was clipped by 4 bases and J by 0 bases; unmatched bases: 11. CDR3 residues: CASSSAADRVSSYEQYF. DNA for the CDR3: TGTGCCAGCAGTTCGGCGGCGGACAGGGTTAGCTCCTACGAGCAGTACTTC.

This chain joins TRBV11-1 and TRBJ2-2; D is uncertain. Looked up from germline, CDR1 is SGHAT and CDR2 is FQDESV (reference sequence). The V and J ends lost 1 base and 0 bases respectively, with 6 bases between them. This CDR3 has 15 residues. CDR3 nucleotides: TGTGCCAGCAGCTTAGGTATCGCGAACACCGGGGAGCTGTTTTTT. Translation: CASSLGIANTGELFF.

The chain combines TRBV6-5 with TRBJ1-1; tentative D call: TRBD1 (5 bases). In germline, CDR1 is MNHEY, CDR2 SVGAGI. This CDR3 spans 13 amino acids. With 4 bases removed from V and 2 bases from J, the gap between germline ends came to 8 bases. Here the CDR3 reads CASSSQVNTEAFF. The CDR3 DNA follows: TGTGCCAGCAGTTCACAGGTAAACACTGAAGCTTTCTTT.

The chain combines TRBV29-1 with TRBJ2-3; 9 nucleotides match TRBD2. V lost 5 bases, J lost 8 bases, and 20 bases stayed unmatched. Germline loops: CDR1 SQVTM, CDR2 ANQGSEA. This CDR3 spans 17 amino acids. CDR3 bases: TGCAGCGTTTATTCCGCCGTAACTAGCGGGCCAAGGGGTACGCAGTATTTT. It is translated as CSVYSAVTSGPRGTQYF.

The chain couples TRBV15 to TRBJ2-7; 7 bases are shared with TRBD1. Germline CDR1 is LNHNV and CDR2 is YYDKDF (reference sequence). The junction had 3 bases not matched to a gene; V was cut back by 4 bases and J by 0 bases. CDR3 length: 14 amino acids. Written as DNA, the CDR3 is TGTGCCACCAGCAAGGGGACAGACTCCTACGAGCAGTACTTC. Its translation is CATSKGTDSYEQYF.

The V call is TRBV18, the J call TRBJ2-7, with D possibly TRBD2 on 6 matching bases. V was shortened by 10 bases and J by 0 bases, with 16 bases between the two germline ends. The CDR3 covers 14 residues. From germline, CDR1 is KGHSH and CDR2 LQKENI. Here the CDR3 reads CATKWGDASYEQYF. As DNA, the CDR3 is TGTGCCACTAAGTGGGGGGATGCCTCCTACGAGCAGTACTTC.

V is TRBV7-9 and J is TRBJ2-5; D gene uncertain. V lost 1 base to trimming and J lost 1 base, with 10 bases between them. From germline, CDR1 is SEHNR and CDR2 FQNEAQ (reference sequence). The CDR3 loop spans 15 amino acids. The CDR3 DNA is TGTGCCAGCAGCTTAGGGGCCTCCCCCCAAGAGACCCAGTACTTC. Translation: CASSLGASPQETQYF.

The DNA for the CDR3 is TGTGCCAGCAGCGACTGGCGGGGGGTCACGGATACGCAGTATTTT. Translating gives CASSDWRGVTDTQYF. The chain couples TRBV5-6 to TRBJ2-3, with 8 nucleotides matching TRBD2. V lost 4 bases to trimming and J lost 6 bases; unmatched junction nucleotides: 10. This CDR3 region has 15 residues. In germline, CDR1 is SGHDT, CDR2 YYEEEE.

In its sample, this clone was seen once. J is TRBJ2-5 and V is TRBV2; 7 bases fit TRBD1. Germline V lookup: CDR1 SNHLY, CDR2 FYNNEI. The ends lost 2 bases at V and 1 base at J; junction bases unmatched: 4. This CDR3 contains 15 residues. The CDR3 here is CASSETGQFQETQYF. CDR3 in DNA: TGTGCCAGCAGTGAAACGGGACAGTTCCAAGAGACCCAGTACTTC. Full variable domain (remainder filled in from reference TRBV2 and TRBJ2-5): EPEVTQTPSHQVTQMGQEVILRCVPISNHLYFYWYRQILGQKVEFLVSFYNNEISEKSEIFDDQFSVERPDGSNFTLKIRSTKLEDSAMYFCASSETGQFQETQYFGPGTRLLVL.

The rearrangement uses TRBV12-3 or TRBV12-4 and TRBJ1-2; D is undetermined. V lost 2 bases and J lost 4, with 5 bases in between. The CDR3 covers 12 residues. CDR3 in amino acids: CASSLRVYGYTF. The CDR3 coding sequence is TGTGCCAGCAGTTTACGGGTCTATGGCTACACCTTC.